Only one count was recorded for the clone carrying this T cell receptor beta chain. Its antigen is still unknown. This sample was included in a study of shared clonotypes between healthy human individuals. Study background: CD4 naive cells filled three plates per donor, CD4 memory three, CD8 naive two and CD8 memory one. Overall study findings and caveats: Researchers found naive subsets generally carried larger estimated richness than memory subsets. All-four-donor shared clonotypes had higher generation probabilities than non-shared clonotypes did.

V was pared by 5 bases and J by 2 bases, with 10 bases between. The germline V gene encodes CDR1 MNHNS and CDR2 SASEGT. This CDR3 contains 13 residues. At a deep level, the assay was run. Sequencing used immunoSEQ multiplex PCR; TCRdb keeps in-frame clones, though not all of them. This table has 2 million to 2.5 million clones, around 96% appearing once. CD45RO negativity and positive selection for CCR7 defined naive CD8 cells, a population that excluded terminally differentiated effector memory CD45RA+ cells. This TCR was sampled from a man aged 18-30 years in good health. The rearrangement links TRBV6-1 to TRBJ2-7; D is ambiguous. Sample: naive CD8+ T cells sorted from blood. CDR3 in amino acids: CASSPGFTYEQYF. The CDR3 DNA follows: TGTGCCAGCAGTCCCGGGTTCACCTACGAGCAGTACTTC.